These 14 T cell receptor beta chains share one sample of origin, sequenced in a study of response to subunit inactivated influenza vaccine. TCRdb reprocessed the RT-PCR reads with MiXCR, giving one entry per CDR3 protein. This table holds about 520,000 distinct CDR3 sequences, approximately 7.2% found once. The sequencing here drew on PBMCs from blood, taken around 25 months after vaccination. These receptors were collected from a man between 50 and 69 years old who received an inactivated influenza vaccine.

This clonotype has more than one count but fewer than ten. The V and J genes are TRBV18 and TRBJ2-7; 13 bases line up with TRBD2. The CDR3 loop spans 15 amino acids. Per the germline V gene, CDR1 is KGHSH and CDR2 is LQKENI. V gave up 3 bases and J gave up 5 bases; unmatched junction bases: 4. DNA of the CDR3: TGTGCCAGCTCACCTAGACTAGCGGGGGGTGACGAGCAGTACTTC. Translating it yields CASSPRLAGGDEQYF.

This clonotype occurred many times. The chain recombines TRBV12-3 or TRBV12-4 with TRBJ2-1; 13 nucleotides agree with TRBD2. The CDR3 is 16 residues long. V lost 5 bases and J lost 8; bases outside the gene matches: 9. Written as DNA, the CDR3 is TGTGCCAGCAGTCTTACTAGCGGGAGGGCGTCCTATGAGCAGTTCTTC. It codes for CASSLTSGRASYEQFF.

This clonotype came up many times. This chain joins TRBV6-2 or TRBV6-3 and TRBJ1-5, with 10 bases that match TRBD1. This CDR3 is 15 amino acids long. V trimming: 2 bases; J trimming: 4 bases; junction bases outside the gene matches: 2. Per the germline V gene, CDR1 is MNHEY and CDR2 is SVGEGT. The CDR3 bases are TGTGCCAGCAGTTACGGGGACAGGGGAAATCAGCCCCAGCATTTT. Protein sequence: CASSYGDRGNQPQHF.

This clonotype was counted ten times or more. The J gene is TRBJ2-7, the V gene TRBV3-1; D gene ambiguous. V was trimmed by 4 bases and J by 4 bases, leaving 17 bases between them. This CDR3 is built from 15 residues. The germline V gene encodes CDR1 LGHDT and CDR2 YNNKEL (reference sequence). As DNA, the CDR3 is TGTGCCAGCAGCCCCCGACGCCTCACAGCTTACGAGCAGTACTTC. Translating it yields CASSPRRLTAYEQYF.

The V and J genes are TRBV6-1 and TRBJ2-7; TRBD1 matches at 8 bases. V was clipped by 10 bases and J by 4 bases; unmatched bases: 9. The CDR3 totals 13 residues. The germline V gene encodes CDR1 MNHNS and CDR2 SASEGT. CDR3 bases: TGTGCCACCCGGGGGACAGGATTTTACGAGCAGTACTTC. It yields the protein CATRGTGFYEQYF.

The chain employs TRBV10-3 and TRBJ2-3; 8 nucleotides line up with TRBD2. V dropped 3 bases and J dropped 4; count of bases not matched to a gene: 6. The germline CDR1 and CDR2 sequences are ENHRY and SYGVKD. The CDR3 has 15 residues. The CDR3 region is CAISDLAGISDTQYF. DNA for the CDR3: TGTGCCATCAGTGACCTAGCGGGTATCTCAGATACGCAGTATTTT.

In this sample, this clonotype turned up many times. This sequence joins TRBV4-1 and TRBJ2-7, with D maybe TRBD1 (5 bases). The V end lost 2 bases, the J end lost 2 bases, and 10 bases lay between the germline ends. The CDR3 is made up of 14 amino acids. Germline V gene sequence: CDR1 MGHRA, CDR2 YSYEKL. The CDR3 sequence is CASSQLGQAYEQYF. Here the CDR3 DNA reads TGCGCCAGCAGCCAATTAGGACAAGCCTACGAGCAGTACTTC.

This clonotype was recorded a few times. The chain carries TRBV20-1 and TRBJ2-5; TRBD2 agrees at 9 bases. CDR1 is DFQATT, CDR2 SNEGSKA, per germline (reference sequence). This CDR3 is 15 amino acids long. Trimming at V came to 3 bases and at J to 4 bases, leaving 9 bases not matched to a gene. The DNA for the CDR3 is TGCAGTGCTAGCCCACCGGGACTAGCCTTAGAGACCCAGTACTTC. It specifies CSASPPGLALETQYF.

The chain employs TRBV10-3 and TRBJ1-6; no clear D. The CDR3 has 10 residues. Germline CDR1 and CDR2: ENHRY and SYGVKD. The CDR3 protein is CVRLHSPLHF. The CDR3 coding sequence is TGTGTCAGGCTACATTCACCCCTCCACTTT.

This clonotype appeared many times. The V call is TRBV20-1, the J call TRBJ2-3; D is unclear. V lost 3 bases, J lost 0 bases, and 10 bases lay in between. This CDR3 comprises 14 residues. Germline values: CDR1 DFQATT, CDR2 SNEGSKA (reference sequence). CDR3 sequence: CSASKRESTDTQYF. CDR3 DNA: TGCAGTGCTAGTAAGAGAGAGAGCACAGATACGCAGTATTTT.

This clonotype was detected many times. The CDR3 spells CASSPTLRGMTAEAFF. For the CDR3, the DNA is TGCGCCAGCAGTCCCACCCTCAGGGGGATGACCGCTGAAGCTTTCTTT. The chain recombines TRBV5-1 with TRBJ1-1; 7 bases match TRBD1. The ends lost 5 bases at V and 6 bases at J; junction bases unmatched: 16. Germline lookup yields CDR1 SGHRS and CDR2 YFSETQ. This CDR3 spans 16 amino acids.

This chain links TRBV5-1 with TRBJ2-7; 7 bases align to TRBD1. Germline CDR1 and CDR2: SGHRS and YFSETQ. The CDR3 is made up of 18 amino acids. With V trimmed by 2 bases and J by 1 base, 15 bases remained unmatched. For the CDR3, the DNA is TGCGCCAGCAGCTTAACAACCATCCGGGACAGAAGTTCCTACGAGCAGTACTTC. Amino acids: CASSLTTIRDRSSYEQYF.

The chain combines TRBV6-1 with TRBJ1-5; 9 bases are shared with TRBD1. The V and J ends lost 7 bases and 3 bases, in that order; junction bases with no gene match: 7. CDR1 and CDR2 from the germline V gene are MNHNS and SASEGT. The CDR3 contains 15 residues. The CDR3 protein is CASNFGQGYNQPQHF. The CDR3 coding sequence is TGTGCCAGCAACTTCGGACAGGGGTACAATCAGCCCCAGCATTTT.

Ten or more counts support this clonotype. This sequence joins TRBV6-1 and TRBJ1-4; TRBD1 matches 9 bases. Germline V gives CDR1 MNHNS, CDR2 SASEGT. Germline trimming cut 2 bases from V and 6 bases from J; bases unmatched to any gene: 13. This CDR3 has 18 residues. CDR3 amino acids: CASSEFAGTGRKDEKLFF. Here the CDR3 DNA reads TGTGCCAGCAGTGAATTTGCCGGGACAGGGCGAAAGGATGAAAAACTGTTTTTT.